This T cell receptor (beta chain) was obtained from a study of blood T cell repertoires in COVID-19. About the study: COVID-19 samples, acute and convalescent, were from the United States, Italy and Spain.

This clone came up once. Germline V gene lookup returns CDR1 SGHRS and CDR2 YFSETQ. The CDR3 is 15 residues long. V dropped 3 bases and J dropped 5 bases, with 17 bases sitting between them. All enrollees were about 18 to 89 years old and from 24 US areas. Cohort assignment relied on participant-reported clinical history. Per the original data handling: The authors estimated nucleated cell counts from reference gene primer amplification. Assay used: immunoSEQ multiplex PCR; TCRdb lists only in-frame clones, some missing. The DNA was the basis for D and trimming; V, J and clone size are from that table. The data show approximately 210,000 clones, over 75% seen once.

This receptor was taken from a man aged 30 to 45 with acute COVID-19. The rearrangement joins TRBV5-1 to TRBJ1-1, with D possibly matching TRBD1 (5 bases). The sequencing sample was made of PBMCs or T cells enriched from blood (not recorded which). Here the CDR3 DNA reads TGCGCCAGCAGCTACCTCGCGGGGGAAGGTACTGAAGCTTTCTTT. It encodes CASSYLAGEGTEAFF.